This T cell receptor beta chain was captured by sequencing in a study of blood T cell repertoires in COVID-19. Across the study: Acute and convalescent COVID-19 samples came from the United States, Italy and Spain. T cells, B-cell-depleted T cells, or PBMCs supplied cDNA or gDNA.

Recruits, aged about 18 to 95 years, lived in 24 US areas. Original processing notes: Counts of nucleated cells, estimated from reference gene primer amplification, were obtained. Profiled with immunoSEQ multiplex PCR; TCRdb holds only in-frame clones, not every one. Clone size and the V and J calls come from that table; the DNA yielded D and trimming. The sample contains around 190,000 clones, about 82% of which appear only once. The sequencing input was PBMCs or T cells enriched from blood (not recorded which). The source of this sequence is a man aged 35-49 years with acute COVID-19.

CDR3 sequence reads: CASSAIANYGYTF. The CDR3 region has the DNA TGTGCCAGCAGTGCGATAGCTAACTATGGCTACACCTTC. This rearrangement joins TRBV28 to TRBJ1-2; D is undetermined. The V gene's germline CDR1 is MDHEN and CDR2 SYDVKM. This CDR3 is built from 13 residues. With 5 bases removed from V and 0 bases from J, the gap between germline ends came to 7 bases.